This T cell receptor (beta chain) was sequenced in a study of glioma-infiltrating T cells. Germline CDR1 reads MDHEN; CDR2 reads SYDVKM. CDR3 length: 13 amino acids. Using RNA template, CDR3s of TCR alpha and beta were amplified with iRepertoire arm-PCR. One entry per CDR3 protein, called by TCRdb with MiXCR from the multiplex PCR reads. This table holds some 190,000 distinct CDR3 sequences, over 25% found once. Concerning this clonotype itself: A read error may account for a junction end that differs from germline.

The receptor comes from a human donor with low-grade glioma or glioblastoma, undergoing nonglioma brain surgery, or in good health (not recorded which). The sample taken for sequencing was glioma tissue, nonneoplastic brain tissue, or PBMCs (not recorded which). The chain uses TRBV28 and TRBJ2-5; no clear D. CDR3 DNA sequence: TGTGCCAGAAGGTTCAACAGCCCAGAGACCCAGGACTTC. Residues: CARRFNSPETQDF.